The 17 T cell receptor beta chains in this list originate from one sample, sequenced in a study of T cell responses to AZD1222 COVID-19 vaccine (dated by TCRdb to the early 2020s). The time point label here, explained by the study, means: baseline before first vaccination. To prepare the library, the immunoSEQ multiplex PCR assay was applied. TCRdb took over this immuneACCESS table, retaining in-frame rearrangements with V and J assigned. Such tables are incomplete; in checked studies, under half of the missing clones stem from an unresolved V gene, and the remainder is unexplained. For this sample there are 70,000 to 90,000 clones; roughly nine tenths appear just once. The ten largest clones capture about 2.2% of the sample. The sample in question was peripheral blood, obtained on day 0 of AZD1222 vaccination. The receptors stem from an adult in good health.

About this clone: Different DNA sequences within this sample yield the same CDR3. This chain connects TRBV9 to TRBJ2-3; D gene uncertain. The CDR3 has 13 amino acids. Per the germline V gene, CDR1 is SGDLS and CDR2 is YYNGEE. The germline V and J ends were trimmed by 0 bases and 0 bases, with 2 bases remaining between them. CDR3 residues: CASSVVSTDTQYF. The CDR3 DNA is TGTGCCAGCAGCGTAGTTAGCACAGATACGCAGTATTTT. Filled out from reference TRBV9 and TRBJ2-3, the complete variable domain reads DSGVTQTPKHLITATGQRVTLRCSPRSGDLSVYWYQQSLDQGLQFLIQYYNGEERAKGNILERFSAQQFPDLHSELNLSSLELGDSALYFCASSVVSTDTQYFGPGTRLTVL.

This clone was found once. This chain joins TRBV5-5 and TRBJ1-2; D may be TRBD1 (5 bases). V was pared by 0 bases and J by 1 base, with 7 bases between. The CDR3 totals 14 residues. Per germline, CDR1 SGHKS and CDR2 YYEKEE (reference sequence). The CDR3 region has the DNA TGTGCCAGCAGCTTGGGTGGGGGTAACTATGGCTACACCTTC. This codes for CASSLGGGNYGYTF. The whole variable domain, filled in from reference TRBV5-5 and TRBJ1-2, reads DAGVTQSPTHLIKTRGQQVTLRCSPISGHKSVSWYQQVLGQGPQFIFQYYEKEERGRGNFPDRFSARQFPNYSSELNVNALLLGDSALYLCASSLGGGNYGYTFGSGTRLTVV.

Written as DNA, the CDR3 is TGTGCCAGCAGCTTGGTCGCAGGGGAGGGTGGCTACACCTTC. Its translation: CASSLVAGEGGYTF. The V and J genes are TRBV5-6 and TRBJ1-2; weak D call: TRBD1 (6 bases). The CDR3 sequence is 14 residues long. CDR1 and CDR2 from the germline V gene are SGHDT and YYEEEE. V dropped 0 bases and J dropped 7 bases, with 13 bases sitting between them.

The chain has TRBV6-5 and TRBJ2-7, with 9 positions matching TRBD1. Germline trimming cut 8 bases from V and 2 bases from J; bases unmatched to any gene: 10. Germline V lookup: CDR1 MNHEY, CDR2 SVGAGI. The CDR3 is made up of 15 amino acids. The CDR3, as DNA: TGTGCCAGCTCAATGGGGGACAGGGTGGCCTACGAGCAGTACTTC. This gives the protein CASSMGDRVAYEQYF.

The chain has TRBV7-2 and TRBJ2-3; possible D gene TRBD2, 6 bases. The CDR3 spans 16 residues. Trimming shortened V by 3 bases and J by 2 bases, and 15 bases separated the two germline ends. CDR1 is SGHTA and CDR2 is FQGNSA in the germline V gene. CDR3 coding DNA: TGTGCCAGCAGCTTTACTGGGACTCTCAACACAGATACGCAGTATTTT. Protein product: CASSFTGTLNTDTQYF.

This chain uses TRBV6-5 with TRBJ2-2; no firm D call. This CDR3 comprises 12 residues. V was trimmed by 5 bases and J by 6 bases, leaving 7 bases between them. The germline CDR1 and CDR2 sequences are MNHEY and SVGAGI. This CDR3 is CASSRISGELFF. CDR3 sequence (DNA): TGTGCCAGCAGTCGGATTTCCGGGGAGCTGTTTTTT.

The DNA of the CDR3 is TGTGCCAGCAGCTTAGGCTATGGCACAGATACGCAGTATTTT. Translation gives CASSLGYGTDTQYF. The chain combines TRBV7-2 with TRBJ2-3; no clear D. Germline values: CDR1 SGHTA, CDR2 FQGNSA. The CDR3 extends over 14 amino acids. V was shortened by 1 base and J by 1 base, with 6 bases between the two germline ends.

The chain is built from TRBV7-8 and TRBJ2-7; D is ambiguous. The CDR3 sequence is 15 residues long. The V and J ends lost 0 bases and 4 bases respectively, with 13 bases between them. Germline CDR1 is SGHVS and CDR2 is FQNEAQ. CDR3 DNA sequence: TGTGCCAGCAGCTTAGCTAGACCATCTGGGTACGAGCAGTACTTC. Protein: CASSLARPSGYEQYF.

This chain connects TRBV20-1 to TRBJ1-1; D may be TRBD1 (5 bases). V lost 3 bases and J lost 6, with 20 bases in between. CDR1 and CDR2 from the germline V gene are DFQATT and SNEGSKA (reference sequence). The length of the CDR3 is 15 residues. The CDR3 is CSASEVRAVPPEAFF. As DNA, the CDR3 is TGCAGTGCTAGTGAGGTCAGGGCAGTTCCCCCTGAAGCTTTCTTT.

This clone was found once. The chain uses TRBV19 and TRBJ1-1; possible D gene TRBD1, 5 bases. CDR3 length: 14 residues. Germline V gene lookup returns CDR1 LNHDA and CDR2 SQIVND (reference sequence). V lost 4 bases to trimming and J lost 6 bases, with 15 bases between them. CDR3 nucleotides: TGTGCCAGTAGTACCGGGGGGGTTGTGGCTGAAGCTTTCTTT. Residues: CASSTGGVVAEAFF.

In nucleotides, the CDR3 is TGTGCCAGCAGCTTGGGGGGAGGTAGCCCCACAGATACGCAGTATTTT. Its translation: CASSLGGGSPTDTQYF. The rearrangement uses TRBV5-4 and TRBJ2-3; maybe TRBD2 (6 bases). Per the germline V gene, CDR1 is SGHNT and CDR2 is YYREEE (reference sequence). V was clipped by 0 bases and J by 2 bases, with 13 bases between them. The CDR3 loop spans 16 amino acids.

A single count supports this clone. For the CDR3, the DNA is TGTGCCAGTAGTATGGGGGGGGTTGTAATTGAGACCCAGTACTTC. Protein: CASSMGGVVIETQYF. V usage is TRBV19 and J usage is TRBJ2-5; 7 positions match TRBD2. Germline-derived CDR1 and CDR2 are LNHDA and SQIVND (reference sequence). V lost 3 bases, J lost 5 bases, and 9 bases stayed unmatched. This CDR3 contains 15 residues. Variable domain in full (rest from reference TRBV19 and TRBJ2-5): DGGITQSPKYLFRKEGQNVTLSCEQNLNHDAMYWYRQDPGQGLRLIYYSQIVNDFQKGDIAEGYSVSREKKESFPLTVTSAQKNPTAFYLCASSMGGVVIETQYFGPGTRLLVL.

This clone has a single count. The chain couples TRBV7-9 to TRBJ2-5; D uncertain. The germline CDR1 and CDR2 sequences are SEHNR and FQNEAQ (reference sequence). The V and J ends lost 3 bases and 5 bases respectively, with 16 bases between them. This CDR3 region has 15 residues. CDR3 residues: CASSFGPAVGETQYF. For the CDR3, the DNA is TGTGCCAGCAGCTTTGGCCCGGCAGTGGGGGAGACCCAGTACTTC. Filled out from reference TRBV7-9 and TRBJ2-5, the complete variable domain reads DTGVSQNPRHKITKRGQNVTFRCDPISEHNRLYWYRQTLGQGPEFLTYFQNEAQLEKSRLLSDRFSAERPKGSFSTLEIQRTEQGDSAMYLCASSFGPAVGETQYFGPGTRLLVL.

The CDR3 DNA sequence: TGTGCCACCACGAGTGTAGCGAACACTGAAGCTTTCTTT. This translates into CATTSVANTEAFF. V is TRBV12-3 or TRBV12-4 and J is TRBJ1-1; D unresolved. The V and J ends lost 10 bases and 1 base respectively, with 13 bases between them. The CDR3 is made up of 13 amino acids.

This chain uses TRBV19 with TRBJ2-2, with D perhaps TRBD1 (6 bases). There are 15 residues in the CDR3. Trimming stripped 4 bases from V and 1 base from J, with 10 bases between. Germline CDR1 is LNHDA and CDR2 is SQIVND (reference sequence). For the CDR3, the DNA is TGTGCCAGTAGTAACAGGGTTGGGAACACCGGGGAGCTGTTTTTT. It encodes CASSNRVGNTGELFF.

CDR3 bases: TGTGCCAGCAGCTTTGGGGCGCGTGGGGCATCAAGGGATACGCAGTATTTT. This sequence encodes CASSFGARGASRDTQYF. V is TRBV7-9 and J is TRBJ2-3; D might be TRBD1 (5 bases). The ends were cut back, 3 bases at V and 6 bases at J, with 22 bases in the middle. There are 17 residues in the CDR3. Looked up from germline, CDR1 is SEHNR and CDR2 is FQNEAQ (reference sequence).

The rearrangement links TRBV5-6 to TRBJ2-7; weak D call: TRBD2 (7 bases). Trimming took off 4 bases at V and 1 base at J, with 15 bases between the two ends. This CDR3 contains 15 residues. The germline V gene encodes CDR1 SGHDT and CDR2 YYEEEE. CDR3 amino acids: CASSPGQLASYEQYF. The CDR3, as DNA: TGTGCCAGCAGCCCGGGACAACTAGCGTCCTACGAGCAGTACTTC.